What follows describes a single TCR beta chain. No antigen is known for it. This sample is drawn from a study of blood T cells in healthy people across ages. The V gene end was trimmed by 3 bases and the J gene end by 8 bases; junction bases not matched to a gene: 15. This CDR3 contains 15 residues. Per germline, CDR1 SQVTM and CDR2 ANQGSEA. Primed by a sample-barcoded 5' primer and a J-beta primer mix, a second PCR proceeded for roughly 6 to 12 cycles. Any given sample supplied a minimum of 3 million CDR3-containing paired-end reads. TCRdb re-derived calls from the 5' RACE reads in MiXCR, one entry per CDR3 protein. The sample yields about 1.8 million distinct CDR3 sequences, just under 50% seen once. Findings and caveats of the study: The study regarded diversity estimates from one million T cells as underestimates. With age, beta diversity per million T cells declined roughly linearly, significantly by approximately 40. In long-lived donors, naive CD4+ cell counts and diversity exceeded those of aged donors.

The sequence derives from a woman aged 40-49 years in good health. This rearrangement joins TRBV29-1 to TRBJ1-2; 7 positions match TRBD1. Sequenced material: blood. The DNA of the CDR3 is TGCAGCGTTGACGTAAGCGGGACAGCCATCCGGGGCTACACCTTC. Residues: CSVDVSGTAIRGYTF.